The 27 T cell receptor beta chains below all came from one sample that was sequenced in a study of OX40 agonist ivuxolimab in advanced cancers. Profiling relied on immunoSEQ multiplex PCR, and the TCRdb table lists in-frame clones only, not all of them. The sample consists of 98,000 or so clones, less than 95% of them appearing once. The sequencing used CD4+ or CD8+ T cells sorted from blood, collected in a trial of the OX40 agonist ivuxolimab. These receptors were obtained from an adult with an advanced solid tumor such as melanoma, head and neck, liver or kidney cancer.

The chain uses TRBV7-2 and TRBJ2-3; TRBD1 agrees at 8 bases. Unmatched junction bases numbered 7, after V lost 4 bases and J lost 7 bases. This CDR3 contains 14 residues. Germline assignment: CDR1 SGHTA and CDR2 FQGNSA. This CDR3 reads CASSYPGGLYTQYF. DNA of the CDR3: TGTGCCAGCAGCTATCCAGGGGGCTTGTATACGCAGTATTTT.

This chain links TRBV6-1 with TRBJ2-7, with D perhaps TRBD1 or TRBD2 (5 bases each). Trimming left V 3 bases short and J 5 bases short, with 23 bases between. Germline V gives CDR1 MNHNS, CDR2 SASEGT. The CDR3 length is 17 residues. This chain's CDR3 is CASSDHYPGTEVDEQYF. The DNA of the CDR3 is TGTGCCAGCAGTGACCATTATCCCGGGACGGAAGTGGACGAGCAGTACTTC.

The chain recombines TRBV7-2 with TRBJ1-1; D gene ambiguous. Trimming took off 4 bases at V and 2 bases at J, with 11 bases between the two ends. This CDR3 has 14 residues. Germline V gene lookup returns CDR1 SGHTA and CDR2 FQGNSA. The CDR3 nucleotides are TGTGCCAGCAGCTACTGGGAGGGTAACACTGAAGCTTTCTTT. Its translation: CASSYWEGNTEAFF.

The gene calls are TRBV6-1 and TRBJ1-5; 7 bases align to TRBD1. Germline assignment: CDR1 MNHNS and CDR2 SASEGT. This CDR3 spans 12 amino acids. The junction had 1 base not matched to a gene; V was cut back by 4 bases and J by 7 bases. The CDR3 DNA is TGTGCCAGCAGTGCACAGGGGCAGCCCCAGCATTTT. Translating it yields CASSAQGQPQHF.

This sequence joins TRBV30 and TRBJ1-1; D ambiguous. The CDR3 has 13 amino acids. CDR1 GTSNPN and CDR2 SVGIG come from the germline V gene (reference sequence). The V end lost 0 bases, the J end lost 0 bases, and 5 bases lay between the germline ends. CDR3 protein: CAWSVRVNTEAFF. CDR3 nucleotides: TGTGCCTGGAGTGTACGGGTGAACACTGAAGCTTTCTTT.

The J gene is TRBJ2-4, the V gene TRBV9; 10 positions match TRBD2. Losses at the gene ends were 3 bases for V and 8 bases for J; bases not matched to a gene: 5. Germline assignment: CDR1 SGDLS and CDR2 YYNGEE. The CDR3 sequence is 14 residues long. The CDR3 is CASSGSGRMDIQYF. CDR3 DNA: TGTGCCAGCAGCGGTAGCGGGAGGATGGACATTCAGTACTTC. The whole variable domain, remainder taken from reference TRBV9 and TRBJ2-4, is DSGVTQTPKHLITATGQRVTLRCSPRSGDLSVYWYQQSLDQGLQFLIQYYNGEERAKGNILERFSAQQFPDLHSELNLSSLELGDSALYFCASSGSGRMDIQYFGAGTRLSVL.

The chain joins TRBV7-9 to TRBJ2-2; TRBD2 aligns across 9 bases. V lost 1 base to trimming and J lost 5 bases; unmatched junction nucleotides: 8. The CDR3 has 17 amino acids. Per the germline V gene, CDR1 is SEHNR and CDR2 is FQNEAQ (reference sequence). CDR3 nucleotide sequence: TGTGCCAGCAGCTTAGACGAGCGGGGGGACCGTACCGGGGAGCTGTTTTTT. This sequence encodes CASSLDERGDRTGELFF.

The chain is built from TRBV7-2 and TRBJ2-4, with a weak D call TRBD1 (5 bases). The CDR3 is 13 residues long. V was pared by 4 bases and J by 6 bases, with 10 bases between. Germline V gene data show CDR1 as SGHTA and CDR2 as FQGNSA. The CDR3 DNA follows: TGTGCCAGCAGCTCAGGGTTGACAAACATTCAGTACTTC. This encodes CASSSGLTNIQYF.

The chain joins TRBV9 to TRBJ1-2, with TRBD1 matching over 11 bases. The CDR3 totals 17 residues. CDR1 is SGDLS and CDR2 is YYNGEE in the germline V gene. After removal of 4 bases from V and 5 bases from J, the junction contained 13 bases not matched to a gene. DNA for the CDR3: TGTGCCAGCAGCCCGTTCCGGGACAGGGGGAGACTTTATGGCTACACCTTC. Its protein product is CASSPFRDRGRLYGYTF. The variable domain in full, completed from reference TRBV9 and TRBJ1-2, reads DSGVTQTPKHLITATGQRVTLRCSPRSGDLSVYWYQQSLDQGLQFLIQYYNGEERAKGNILERFSAQQFPDLHSELNLSSLELGDSALYFCASSPFRDRGRLYGYTFGSGTRLTVV.

This clone showed up just once. The chain employs TRBV9 and TRBJ2-2; D gene unclear. Per the germline V gene, CDR1 is SGDLS and CDR2 is YYNGEE. V was clipped by 0 bases and J by 3 bases, with 9 bases between them. CDR3 length: 15 amino acids. CDR3 region: CASSVEGAHTGELFF. The CDR3 DNA follows: TGTGCCAGCAGCGTAGAAGGAGCGCACACCGGGGAGCTGTTTTTT.

The chain combines TRBV18 with TRBJ2-3; D is ambiguous. CDR3 size: 14 residues. Germline V lookup: CDR1 KGHSH, CDR2 LQKENI. Between the trimmed V and J ends, which lost 0 bases and 2 bases, there was a span of 6 bases. CDR3 protein: CASSPPQPTDTQYF. CDR3 sequence (DNA): TGTGCCAGCTCACCACCCCAGCCCACAGATACGCAGTATTTT.

The V call is TRBV19, the J call TRBJ1-1; a weak D match, TRBD1 (5 bases). With 3 bases removed from V and 2 bases from J, the gap between germline ends came to 10 bases. Germline V lookup: CDR1 LNHDA, CDR2 SQIVND (reference sequence). CDR3 size: 14 residues. The CDR3 here is CASSMGDVNTEAFF. CDR3 in DNA: TGTGCCAGTAGTATGGGGGATGTAAACACTGAAGCTTTCTTT.

This clone has just one count. This sequence joins TRBV4-3 and TRBJ2-5; 10 bases map to TRBD2. The germline gives CDR1 LGHNA, CDR2 YSLEER. CDR3 length: 17 amino acids. With 3 bases clipped from V and 1 base from J, the junction kept 8 bases outside the gene matches. In DNA form, the CDR3 reads TGCGCCAGCAGCCAGGAAGCGAGCGGGAGGGTCCAAGAGACCCAGTACTTC. It yields the protein CASSQEASGRVQETQYF.

This chain links TRBV7-2 with TRBJ2-7, with TRBD1 matching over 8 bases. The CDR3 consists of 15 residues. V was clipped by 5 bases and J by 2 bases; unmatched bases: 8. Germline V lookup: CDR1 SGHTA, CDR2 FQGNSA. As DNA, the CDR3 is TGTGCCAGCAGCCCCTCCGGGACAGGCCCCTACGAGCAGTACTTC. Translated: CASSPSGTGPYEQYF.

V is TRBV7-2 and J is TRBJ2-2, with 9 bases that match TRBD2. There are 16 residues in the CDR3. V shed 5 bases and J 5 bases; nucleotides not matched to a gene: 9. The V gene's germline CDR1 is SGHTA and CDR2 FQGNSA. The CDR3 DNA sequence: TGTGCCAGCAGCCCCGGGGCGGGAGGGGGGACCGGGGAGCTGTTTTTT. Translation: CASSPGAGGGTGELFF.

The genes are TRBV7-9 and TRBJ2-2; D unclear. Germline V CDR1 and CDR2: SEHNR, FQNEAQ (reference sequence). CDR3 length equals 12 residues. V was trimmed by 5 bases and J by 7 bases, leaving 8 bases between them. CDR3 nucleotides: TGTGCCAGCAGCCCCCCCGACGGGGAGCTGTTTTTT. Amino acid sequence: CASSPPDGELFF.

The V gene is TRBV10-3, the J gene TRBJ1-5, with D possibly TRBD1 on 5 matching bases. The V gene's germline CDR1 is ENHRY and CDR2 SYGVKD. The CDR3 is 12 amino acids. V lost 10 bases, J lost 7 bases, and 14 bases lay in between. CDR3: CATTQGGQPQHF. As DNA, the CDR3 is TGTGCCACGACTCAGGGTGGCCAGCCCCAGCATTTT.

The chain links TRBV9 to TRBJ2-1; 12 nucleotides line up with TRBD2. The J segment lost 7 bases and the V segment lost 4 bases, leaving 6 bases of the junction unmatched. The CDR3 sequence is 15 residues long. Per the germline V gene, CDR1 is SGDLS and CDR2 is YYNGEE. The CDR3 region has the DNA TGTGCCAGCAGCCCTAGCGGGGGGGCCTGGAATGAGCAGTTCTTC. This encodes CASSPSGGAWNEQFF.

The V gene is TRBV5-4, the J gene TRBJ2-3; 11 bases align to TRBD1. With 3 bases clipped from V and 4 bases from J, the junction kept 4 bases outside the gene matches. Germline loops: CDR1 SGHNT, CDR2 YYREEE (reference sequence). The CDR3 runs to 15 residues. CDR3 sequence reads: CASSWPGQGADTQYF. The DNA of the CDR3 is TGTGCCAGCAGCTGGCCGGGACAGGGGGCAGATACGCAGTATTTT.

The rearrangement uses TRBV5-6 and TRBJ2-1, with TRBD1 identical over 10 bases. Looked up from germline, CDR1 is SGHDT and CDR2 is YYEEEE. CDR3 size: 15 residues. V was pared by 4 bases and J by 6 bases, with 7 bases of the junction left unmatched. CDR3 nucleotide sequence: TGTGCCAGCAGCACTACAGGACAGGGGGGCAATGAGCAGTTCTTC. Its protein is CASSTTGQGGNEQFF.

This chain connects TRBV4-2 to TRBJ1-2; 10 bases are shared with TRBD1. V trimming: 8 bases; J trimming: 3 bases; junction bases outside the gene matches: 6. This CDR3 region has 14 residues. Germline V lookup: CDR1 LGHNA, CDR2 YNFKEQ. CDR3 nucleotides: TGTGCCAGCGGGACAGGGGCCCGCGACTATGGCTACACCTTC. Translated, it gives CASGTGARDYGYTF.

The rearrangement links TRBV18 to TRBJ1-5, with D perhaps matching TRBD1 (5 bases). Trimming stripped 2 bases from V and 4 bases from J, with 6 bases between. The length of the CDR3 is 13 residues. Germline CDR1 KGHSH, CDR2 LQKENI. In DNA form, the CDR3 reads TGTGCCAGCTCACCAAGGGGTAATCAGCCCCAGCATTTT. Translation: CASSPRGNQPQHF.

This sequence joins TRBV11-3 and TRBJ2-7, with D possibly called TRBD1 or TRBD2 (7 bases each). The germline gives CDR1 SGHNT, CDR2 YENEEA. The CDR3 consists of 15 residues. V lost 2 bases and J 2 bases, leaving 13 bases between the germline ends. The CDR3 coding sequence is TGTGCCAGCAGCTTACAGGGGGGGGCCGCCTACGAGCAGTACTTC. This gives the protein CASSLQGGAAYEQYF.

This rearrangement joins TRBV5-1 to TRBJ2-3; D remains ambiguous. The CDR3 loop spans 13 amino acids. Between the trimmed V and J ends, which lost 3 bases and 0 bases, there was a span of 5 bases. Germline assignment: CDR1 SGHRS and CDR2 YFSETQ. CDR3 nucleotides: TGCGCCAGCAGCTCGGACAGCACAGATACGCAGTATTTT. This translates into CASSSDSTDTQYF.

This rearrangement joins TRBV9 to TRBJ1-3; D is uncertain. CDR3 length: 13 residues. Germline V gene lookup returns CDR1 SGDLS and CDR2 YYNGEE. Between the trimmed V and J ends, which lost 8 bases and 4 bases, there was a span of 13 bases. The CDR3: CASSPVAGNTIYF. In DNA, the CDR3 is TGTGCCAGTTCGCCCGTAGCCGGAAACACCATATATTTT. Together with reference TRBV9 and TRBJ1-3, the CDR3 gives the full variable domain: DSGVTQTPKHLITATGQRVTLRCSPRSGDLSVYWYQQSLDQGLQFLIQYYNGEERAKGNILERFSAQQFPDLHSELNLSSLELGDSALYFCASSPVAGNTIYFGEGSWLTVV.

This clone has more than one count but fewer than ten. The chain recombines TRBV7-6 with TRBJ1-5; 7 bases align to TRBD1. CDR1 is SGHVS, CDR2 FNYEAQ, per germline. The CDR3 consists of 15 residues. The junction had 5 bases not matched to a gene; V was cut back by 1 base and J by 5 bases. The CDR3 protein is CASSLEQGVHQPQHF. The DNA for the CDR3 is TGTGCCAGCAGCTTAGAGCAGGGGGTCCATCAGCCCCAGCATTTT. Full variable domain (outside the CDR3, taken from reference TRBV7-6 and TRBJ1-5): GAGVSQSPRYKVTKRGQDVALRCDPISGHVSLYWYRQALGQGPEFLTYFNYEAQQDKSGLPNDRFSAERPEGSISTLTIQRTEQRDSAMYRCASSLEQGVHQPQHFGDGTRLSIL.

This clone came up once. This rearrangement joins TRBV18 to TRBJ2-1; D is possibly TRBD1 (6 bases). This CDR3 spans 17 amino acids. V was clipped by 2 bases and J by 1 base, with 15 bases between them. Germline V CDR1 and CDR2: KGHSH, LQKENI. The CDR3 coding sequence is TGTGCCAGCTCACCATGGGGGCCAGGGGAGTCCTACAATGAGCAGTTCTTC. This translates into CASSPWGPGESYNEQFF.